This is a list of T cell receptor beta chains from one sample in a study of monozygotic twins with inflammatory bowel disease. TCRdb reprocessed the 5' RACE reads and stores each CDR3 protein as one record, lacking DNA. The data include approximately 400,000 distinct CDR3 sequences; the top ten clones carry approximately 2.4%. The material sequenced was blood. These receptors all stem from a human donor with ulcerative colitis or Crohn's disease, or a healthy co-twin of an affected twin (not recorded which). The CDR3 runs from the conserved cysteine through the conserved F or W.

j_gene,v_gene,len,CDR3aa
TRBJ2-3,TRBV4-2,17,CASSQDMSGGEGDTQYF
TRBJ2-1,TRBV7-3,14,CASSSRAHRDEQFF
TRBJ2-7,TRBV5-1,15,CASSLFLGGIYEQYF
TRBJ2-7,TRBV7-8,13,CASRDTGEYEQYF
TRBJ1-1,TRBV20-1,15,CSARRQGARTTEAFF
TRBJ1-1,TRBV7-2,14,CASSKDRWRTEAFF
TRBJ1-1,TRBV5-1,15,CASSSVTILNTEAFF
TRBJ2-5,TRBV19,14,CASSIDRDQETQYF
TRBJ1-2,TRBV6-1,18,CASSPRELRAYSNYGYTF
TRBJ2-3,TRBV7-2,15,CASSLRRQNTDTQYF
TRBJ2-5,TRBV18,16,CASSPPTPMPQETQYF
TRBJ1-2,TRBV28,14,CASSLNGPRLGYTF
TRBJ1-2,TRBV25-1,16,CASTSFGPRSNYGYTF
TRBJ2-7,TRBV6-5,17,CASSYSGRLADSYEQYF
TRBJ1-6,TRBV11-2,18,CASSLRGQVGGWNSPLHF
TRBJ2-1,TRBV7-3,16,CASSPNGWGADNEQFF
TRBJ1-1,TRBV13,13,CASSLEWFTEAFF
TRBJ2-7,TRBV7-2,17,CASSLRRVGEKTYEQYF
TRBJ2-2,TRBV5-1,15,CASSLPRGGTGELFF
TRBJ2-1,TRBV7-2,15,CASSLSPGGLNEQFF
TRBJ2-3,TRBV10-3,13,CANSGTEPDTQYF
TRBJ1-4,TRBV15,17,CATSRTGWDLIGEKLFF
TRBJ2-2,TRBV27,13,CASSFGTGGELFF
TRBJ2-2,TRBV7-3,14,CASSLGANTGELFF
TRBJ1-2,TRBV20-1,13,CSASPSFNYGYTF
TRBJ1-2,TRBV19,13,CASSLLQAAGYTF
TRBJ1-1,TRBV5-1,13,CASSSPYNTEAFF
TRBJ2-2,TRBV9,15,CASSAGRLAGGELFF
TRBJ2-7,TRBV3-1,15,CASSHSDRRPYEQYF
TRBJ1-1,TRBV7-2,15,CASSYQGFMNTEAFF
TRBJ2-5,TRBV7-2,16,CASSLEGLALQETQYF
TRBJ2-3,TRBV7-3,14,CASSPLSARDTQYF